This section outlines one T cell receptor beta chain sequence together with its context. Authors' data handling: Reference gene primer amplification in the assay estimated nucleated cell counts. The data were produced by immunoSEQ multiplex PCR, yet TCRdb's version contains in-frame clones alone and is incomplete. Clone size and the V and J calls come from that table; the DNA yielded D and trimming. This table holds some 46,000 clones, more than 80% found once. The data stem from a study of blood T cell repertoires in COVID-19. The overall study: Specimens from acute and convalescent COVID-19 originated in the United States, Italy and Spain. From T cells, B-cell-depleted T cells, or PBMCs came the material, which was cDNA or gDNA.

The CDR3 has 10 amino acids. Trimming removed 3 bases from V and 16 bases from J; junction bases left unmatched: 0. The germline V gene has CDR1 DFQATT and CDR2 SNEGSKA (reference sequence). The sequence was collected from a man between 60 and 75 years old with acute or convalescent COVID-19. The V and J genes are TRBV20-1 and TRBJ1-6, with TRBD1 identical over 10 bases. The source material was peripheral blood. CDR3 residues: CSARGQGLHF. CDR3 sequence (DNA): TGCAGTGCTAGGGGACAGGGGCTCCACTTT.